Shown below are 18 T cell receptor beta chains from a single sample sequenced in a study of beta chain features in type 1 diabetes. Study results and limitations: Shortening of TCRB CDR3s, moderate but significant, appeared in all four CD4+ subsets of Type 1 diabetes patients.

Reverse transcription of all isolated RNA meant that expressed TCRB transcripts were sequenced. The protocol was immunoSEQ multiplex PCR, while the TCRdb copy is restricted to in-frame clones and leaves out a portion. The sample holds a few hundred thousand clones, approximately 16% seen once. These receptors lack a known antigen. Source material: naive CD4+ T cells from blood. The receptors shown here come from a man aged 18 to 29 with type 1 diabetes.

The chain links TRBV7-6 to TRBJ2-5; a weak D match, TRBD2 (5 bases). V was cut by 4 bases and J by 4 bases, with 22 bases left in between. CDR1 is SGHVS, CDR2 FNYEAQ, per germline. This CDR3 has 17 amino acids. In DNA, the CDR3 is TGTGCCAGCAGCTGGAACCCCGGGAAGACTGCGGGAGAGACCCAGTACTTC. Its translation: CASSWNPGKTAGETQYF.

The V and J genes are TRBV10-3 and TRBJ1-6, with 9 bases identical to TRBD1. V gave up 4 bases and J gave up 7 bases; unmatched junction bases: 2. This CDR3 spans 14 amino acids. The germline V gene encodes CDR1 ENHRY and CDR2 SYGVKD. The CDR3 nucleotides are TGTGCCATCAGTGTACAGGGGGCGAATTCACCCCTCCACTTT. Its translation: CAISVQGANSPLHF.

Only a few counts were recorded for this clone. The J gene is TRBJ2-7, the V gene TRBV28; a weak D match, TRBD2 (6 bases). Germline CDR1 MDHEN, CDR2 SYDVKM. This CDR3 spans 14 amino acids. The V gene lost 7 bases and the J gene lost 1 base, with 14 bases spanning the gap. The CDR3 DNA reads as TGTGCCAGCATTAACCCCGGGACTTCCTACGAGCAGTACTTC. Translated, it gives CASINPGTSYEQYF. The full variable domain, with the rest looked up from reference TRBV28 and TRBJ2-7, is DVKVTQSSRYLVKRTGEKVFLECVQDMDHENMFWYRQDPGLGLRLIYFSYDVKMKEKGDIPEGYSVSREKKERFSLILESASTNQTSMYLCASINPGTSYEQYFGPGTRLTVT.

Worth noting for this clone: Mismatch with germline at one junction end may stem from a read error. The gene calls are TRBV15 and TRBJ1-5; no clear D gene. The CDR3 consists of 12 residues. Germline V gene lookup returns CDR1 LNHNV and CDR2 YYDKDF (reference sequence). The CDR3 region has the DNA TGTGCCACCAGCAGTAGCGATCAGCCCCAGCATTTT. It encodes CATSSSDQPQHF. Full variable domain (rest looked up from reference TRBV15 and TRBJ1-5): DAMVIQNPRYQVTQFGKPVTLSCSQTLNHNVMYWYQQKSSQAPKLLFHYYDKDFNNEADTPDNFQSRRPNTSFCFLDIRSPGLGDTAMYLCATSSSDQPQHFGDGTRLSIL.

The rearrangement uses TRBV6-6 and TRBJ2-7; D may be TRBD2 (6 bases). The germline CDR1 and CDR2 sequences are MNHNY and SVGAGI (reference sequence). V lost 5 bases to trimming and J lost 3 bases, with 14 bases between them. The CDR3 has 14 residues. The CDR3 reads CASSDLRGLYEQYF. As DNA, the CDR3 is TGTGCCAGCAGTGACTTGCGGGGCCTCTACGAGCAGTACTTC.

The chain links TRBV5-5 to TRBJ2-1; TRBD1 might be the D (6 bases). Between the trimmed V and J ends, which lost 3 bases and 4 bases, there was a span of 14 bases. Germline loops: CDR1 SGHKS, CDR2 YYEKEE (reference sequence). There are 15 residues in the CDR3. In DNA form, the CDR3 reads TGTGCCAGCAGCTCGGCGGAAGGGGGATACAATGAGCAGTTCTTC. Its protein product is CASSSAEGGYNEQFF.

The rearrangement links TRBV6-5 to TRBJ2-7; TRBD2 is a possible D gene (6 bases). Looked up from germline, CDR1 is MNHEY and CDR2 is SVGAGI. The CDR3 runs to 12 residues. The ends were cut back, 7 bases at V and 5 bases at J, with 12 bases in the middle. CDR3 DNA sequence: TGTGCCAGCACCCACTGGAGGGACGAGCAGTACTTC. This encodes CASTHWRDEQYF.

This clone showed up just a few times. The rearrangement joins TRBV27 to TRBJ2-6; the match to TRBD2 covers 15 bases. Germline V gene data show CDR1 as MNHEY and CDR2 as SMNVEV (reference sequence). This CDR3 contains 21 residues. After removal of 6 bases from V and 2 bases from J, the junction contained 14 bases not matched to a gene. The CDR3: CASSRGTSGRRARPGANVLTF. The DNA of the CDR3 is TGTGCCAGCAGCCGAGGGACTAGCGGGAGGAGGGCTCGGCCTGGGGCCAACGTCCTGACTTTC.

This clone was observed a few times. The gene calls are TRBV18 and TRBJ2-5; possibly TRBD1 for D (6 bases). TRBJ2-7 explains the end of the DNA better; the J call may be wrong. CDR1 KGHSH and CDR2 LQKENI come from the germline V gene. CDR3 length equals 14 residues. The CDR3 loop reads CASSPRQGPYEQYF. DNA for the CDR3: TGTGCCAGCTCACCGCGTCAGGGGCCCTACGAGCAGTACTTC.

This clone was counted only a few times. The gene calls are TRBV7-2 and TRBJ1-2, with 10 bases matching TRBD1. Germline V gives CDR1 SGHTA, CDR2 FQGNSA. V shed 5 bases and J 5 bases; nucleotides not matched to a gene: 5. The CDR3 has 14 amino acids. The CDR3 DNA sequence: TGTGCCAGCAGCCAGAGGGGACAGGGGTATGGCTACACCTTC. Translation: CASSQRGQGYGYTF.

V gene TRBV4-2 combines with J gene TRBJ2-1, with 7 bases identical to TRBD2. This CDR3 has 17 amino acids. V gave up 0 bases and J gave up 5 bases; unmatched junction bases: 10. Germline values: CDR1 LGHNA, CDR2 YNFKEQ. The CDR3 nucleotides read TGTGCCAGCAGCCAAGATACATTCCTAGCGGAAAACAATGAGCAGTTCTTC. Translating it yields CASSQDTFLAENNEQFF.

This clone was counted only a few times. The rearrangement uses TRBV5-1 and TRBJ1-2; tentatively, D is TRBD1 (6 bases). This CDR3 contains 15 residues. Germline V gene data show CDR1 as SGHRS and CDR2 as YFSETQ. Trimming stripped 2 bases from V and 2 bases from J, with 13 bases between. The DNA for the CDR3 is TGCGCCAGCAGCTTCGGGGTAGGGGGAAACTATGGCTACACCTTC. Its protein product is CASSFGVGGNYGYTF.

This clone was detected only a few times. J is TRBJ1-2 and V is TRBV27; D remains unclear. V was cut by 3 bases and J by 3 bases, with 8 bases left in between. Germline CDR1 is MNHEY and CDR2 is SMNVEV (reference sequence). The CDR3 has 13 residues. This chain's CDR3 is CASSFGRDYGYTF. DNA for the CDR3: TGTGCCAGCAGTTTCGGGCGGGACTATGGCTACACCTTC.

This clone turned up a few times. CDR3 protein: CASSSPDRGIETQYF. CDR3 DNA: TGTGCCAGCAGCTCACCGGACAGGGGGATAGAGACCCAGTACTTC. This chain links TRBV7-2 with TRBJ2-5, with TRBD1 identical over 10 bases. Germline CDR1 and CDR2: SGHTA and FQGNSA. V dropped 4 bases and J dropped 4; count of bases not matched to a gene: 6. There are 15 residues in the CDR3.

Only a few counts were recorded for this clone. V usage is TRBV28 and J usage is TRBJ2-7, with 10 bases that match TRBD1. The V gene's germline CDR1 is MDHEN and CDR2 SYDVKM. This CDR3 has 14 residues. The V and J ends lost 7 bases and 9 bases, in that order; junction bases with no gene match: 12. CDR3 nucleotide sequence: TGTGCCAGCATCGGGACAGGGGCGGAAATAGGGCAGTACTTC. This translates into CASIGTGAEIGQYF.

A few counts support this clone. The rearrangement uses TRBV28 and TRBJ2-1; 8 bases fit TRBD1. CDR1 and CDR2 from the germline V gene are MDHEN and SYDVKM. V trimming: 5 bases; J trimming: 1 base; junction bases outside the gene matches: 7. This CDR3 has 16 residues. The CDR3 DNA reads TGTGCCAGCAGTCGGGGACAGGCAGCTTCCTACAATGAGCAGTTCTTC. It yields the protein CASSRGQAASYNEQFF.

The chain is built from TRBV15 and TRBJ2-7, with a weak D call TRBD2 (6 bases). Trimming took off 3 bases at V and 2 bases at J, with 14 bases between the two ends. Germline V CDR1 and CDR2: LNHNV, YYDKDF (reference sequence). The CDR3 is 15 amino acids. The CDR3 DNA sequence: TGTGCCACCAGCAGTCCGTACGGACTAACCTACGAGCAGTACTTC. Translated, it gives CATSSPYGLTYEQYF.

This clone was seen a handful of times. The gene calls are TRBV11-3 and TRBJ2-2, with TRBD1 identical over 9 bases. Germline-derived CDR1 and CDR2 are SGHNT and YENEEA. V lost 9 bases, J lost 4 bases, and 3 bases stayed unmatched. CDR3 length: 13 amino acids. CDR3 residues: CASTDRGTGELFF. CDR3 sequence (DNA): TGTGCCAGTACGGACAGGGGCACCGGGGAGCTGTTTTTT. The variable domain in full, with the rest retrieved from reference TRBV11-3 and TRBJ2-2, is EAGVVQSPRYKIIEKKQPVAFWCNPISGHNTLYWYLQNLGQGPELLIRYENEEAVDDSQLPKDRFSAERLKGVDSTLKIQPAELGDSAVYLCASTDRGTGELFFGEGSRLTVL.